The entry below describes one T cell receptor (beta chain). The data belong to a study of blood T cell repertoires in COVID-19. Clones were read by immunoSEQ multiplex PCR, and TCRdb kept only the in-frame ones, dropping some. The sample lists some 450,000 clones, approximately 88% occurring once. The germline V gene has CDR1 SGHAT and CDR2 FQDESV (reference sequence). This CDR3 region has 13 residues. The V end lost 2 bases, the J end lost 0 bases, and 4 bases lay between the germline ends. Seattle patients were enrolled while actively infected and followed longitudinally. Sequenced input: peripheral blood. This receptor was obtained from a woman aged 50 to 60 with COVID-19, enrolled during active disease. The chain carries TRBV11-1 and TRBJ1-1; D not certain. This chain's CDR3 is CASSLSVNTEAFF. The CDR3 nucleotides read TGTGCCAGCAGCTTATCAGTGAACACTGAAGCTTTCTTT.